This T cell receptor (beta chain) was captured in a study of blood T cell repertoires in COVID-19. TCRdb's table, derived via immunoSEQ multiplex PCR, lists solely in-frame clones and lacks some. The sample includes under 130,000 clones, 85% of them seen just once. Sequenced: peripheral blood. This receptor was taken from a man aged 45-60 years with acute or convalescent COVID-19.

As DNA, the CDR3 is TGTGCCAGCAGAGGGGGCGTCCCCTACGAGCAGTACTTC. Residues: CASRGGVPYEQYF. The V gene is TRBV6-5, the J gene TRBJ2-7; TRBD1 agrees at 7 bases. The CDR3 is 13 residues long. Trimming took 6 bases from V and 2 from J; bases not matched to a gene: 4. CDR1 is MNHEY, CDR2 SVGAGI, per germline.